This T cell receptor beta chain was sequenced for a study of T cells in localized non-small cell lung cancer. V dropped 4 bases and J dropped 8 bases, with 10 bases sitting between them. Per germline, CDR1 SGDLS and CDR2 YYNGEE. The CDR3 is 13 residues long. Profiled with immunoSEQ multiplex PCR; TCRdb holds only in-frame clones, not every one. This sample has tens of thousands of clones; more than 70% occur once, and the top ten carry roughly 13%. Study-wide findings and caveats: Tumor showed lower T cell clonality than uninvolved adjacent lung, where it was highest. With higher T cell density in blood came longer overall survival.

Points on this clone: Antigen specificity is unknown.

Sequenced material: peripheral blood, taken before any cancer treatment. This clonotype was obtained from a female donor older than 55 with stage III squamous cell lung carcinoma. The chain carries TRBV9 and TRBJ1-6; D unclear. CDR3 residues: CASSSTSDSPLHF. In DNA form, the CDR3 reads TGTGCCAGCAGCTCCACTTCAGATTCACCCCTCCACTTT. Filled out from reference TRBV9 and TRBJ1-6, the complete variable domain reads DSGVTQTPKHLITATGQRVTLRCSPRSGDLSVYWYQQSLDQGLQFLIQYYNGEERAKGNILERFSAQQFPDLHSELNLSSLELGDSALYFCASSSTSDSPLHFGNGTRLTVT.